A selection of T cell receptor beta chains follows, all from one sample in a study of human T cells and chemical hapten exposure. TCRdb reprocessed the RACE reads via MiXCR and lists one record per CDR3 protein. The sample lists a few hundred thousand distinct CDR3 sequences, roughly 6.3% seen once, with 5% to 6% in the top ten. Sequencing used whole blood, obtained in connection with sensitization to the hapten diphenylcyclopropenone (DPC). These receptors all come from a woman younger than 30 with alopecia areata. Some clones in this sample may be carry-over from other donors' samples. Both conserved end residues are part of each CDR3. A D gene is named only where the DNA matches it firmly. Expanded clones are given a class, and other clones once, few, many or no size at all.

TRBD2	few	TRBV6-1	TRBJ2-3	CASSSNSGVRTDTQYF	TGTGCCAGCAGCTCTAATAGCGGGGTTAGGACAGATACGCAGTATTTT
-	-	TRBV5-1	TRBJ2-3	CASTDTRSPSDTQYF	TGCGCCAGTACTGATACTAGAAGCCCTTCAGATACGCAGTATTTT
-	few	TRBV20-1	TRBJ2-3	CSAPRADTQYF	TGCAGTGCCCCTAGGGCAGATACGCAGTATTTT
-	-	TRBV27	TRBJ1-4	CASSSPDEKLFF	TGTGCCAGCAGTTCTCCGGATGAAAAACTGTTTTTT
TRBD1	few	TRBV20-1	TRBJ2-5	CSAHDRGVETQYF	TGCAGTGCACACGACAGGGGCGTGGAGACCCAGTACTTC
-	many	TRBV7-3	TRBJ1-1	CASSSDQGNEAFF	TGTGCCAGCAGCTCCGACCAAGGCAATGAAGCTTTCTTT
TRBD1	-	TRBV7-2	TRBJ2-3	CASSLGLTGYADTQYF	TGTGCCAGCAGCTTAGGGTTGACAGGGTACGCAGATACGCAGTATTTT
-	-	TRBV20-1	TRBJ2-3	CSAKRQPTDTQYF	TGCAGTGCCAAGAGACAGCCCACAGATACGCAGTATTTT
-	many	TRBV5-1	TRBJ1-1	CASSPDVGRMNTEAFF	TGCGCCAGCAGCCCTGACGTGGGACGGATGAACACTGAAGCTTTCTTT
-	many	TRBV18	TRBJ1-2	CASSPPGGPGYTF	TGTGCCAGCTCACCACCGGGGGGCCCGGGCTACACCTTC
TRBD1	-	TRBV27	TRBJ1-6	CASSATGVSPLHF	TGTGCCAGCAGTGCGACAGGGGTATCACCCCTCCACTTT
-	many	TRBV6-5	TRBJ2-7	CASRRLDQSGEQYF	TGTGCCAGCAGGCGTTTGGACCAGAGTGGGGAGCAGTACTTC
TRBD2	many	TRBV6-6	TRBJ2-5	CASSQAGTSGTQYF	TGTGCCAGCAGTCAGGCCGGGACTAGCGGGACCCAGTACTTC
-	many	TRBV5-6	TRBJ1-1	CASSLLSSIGNTEAFF	TGTGCCAGCAGCCTCTTGTCCTCGATAGGGAACACTGAAGCTTTCTTT
-	few	TRBV6-5	TRBJ1-3	CASTTDTGNTIYF	TGTGCCAGCACCACTGATACTGGAAACACCATATATTTT
-	many	TRBV3-1	TRBJ1-5	CASSQDRGPGNQPQHF	TGTGCCAGCAGCCAAGATAGGGGCCCGGGGAATCAGCCCCAGCATTTT
-	-	TRBV11-2	TRBJ1-2	CASSLVGFSYGYTF	TGTGCCAGCAGCTTAGTAGGCTTTTCCTATGGCTACACCTTC
TRBD1	-	TRBV5-5	TRBJ2-3	CASSLEGASDTQYF	TGTGCCAGCAGCTTGGAGGGGGCCTCAGATACGCAGTATTTT
-	few	TRBV7-9	TRBJ1-2	CASSLGDDSYGYTF	TGTGCCAGCAGCTTGGGGGACGACAGCTATGGCTACACCTTC
-	few	TRBV25-1	TRBJ2-7	CASSLGGLQYF	TGTGCCAGCAGTCTTGGGGGGCTGCAGTACTTC
-	-	TRBV7-2	TRBJ1-5	CASEKGGRGGNQPQHF	TGTGCCAGCGAAAAGGGGGGACGGGGTGGCAATCAGCCCCAGCATTTT
TRBD1	few	TRBV12-3/TRBV12-4	TRBJ2-5	CASSFPGQGRQETQYF	TGTGCCAGCAGTTTCCCAGGACAGGGGAGGCAAGAGACCCAGTACTTC
TRBD1	-	TRBV28	TRBJ1-4	CASSGGQGNEKLFF	TGTGCCAGCAGTGGGGGACAGGGGAATGAAAAACTGTTTTTT
-	many	TRBV5-6	TRBJ1-1	CASSKAAGKNTEAFF	TGTGCCAGCAGTAAGGCAGCGGGAAAAAATACTGAAGCTTTCTTT
-	many	TRBV6-1	TRBJ2-1	CASSGEQVLSYNEQFF	TGTGCCAGCAGTGGGGAACAGGTACTCTCCTACAATGAGCAGTTCTTC
-	many	TRBV12-3/TRBV12-4	TRBJ1-1	CASSPRLDSEAFF	TGTGCCAGCAGTCCACGGCTTGACTCCGAAGCTTTCTTT
-	many	TRBV6-5	TRBJ1-1	CASTPGRDGEAFF	TGTGCCAGCACGCCAGGGAGGGACGGTGAAGCTTTCTTT
-	few	TRBV6-2/TRBV6-3	TRBJ2-3	CASLPGGPYTDTQYF	TGTGCCAGCCTGCCCGGGGGGCCCTACACAGATACGCAGTATTTT
-	many	TRBV12-3/TRBV12-4	TRBJ2-1	CASSLGEDEQFF	TGTGCCAGCAGTTTGGGAGAAGATGAGCAGTTCTTC
TRBD1	few	TRBV11-1	TRBJ2-7	CASSHQEGTGYHEQYF	TGTGCCAGCAGCCATCAGGAGGGGACAGGGTACCACGAGCAGTACTTC
-	few	TRBV7-9	TRBJ2-4	CASSLAQGTINIQYF	TGTGCCAGCAGCTTAGCCCAGGGAACGATAAACATTCAGTACTTC
-	few	TRBV6-1	TRBJ2-5	CASRAGKLSETQYF	TGTGCCAGCAGGGCCGGGAAACTATCAGAGACCCAGTACTTC
-	many	TRBV14	TRBJ1-1	CASSLSGGYTEAFF	TGTGCCAGCAGCCTCAGCGGGGGTTACACTGAAGCTTTCTTT
TRBD1	-	TRBV13	TRBJ2-1	CASSNRDRGDNEQFF	TGTGCCAGCAGTAACCGGGACAGGGGGGACAATGAGCAGTTCTTC
-	many	TRBV20-1	TRBJ2-3	CSPGGGTDTQYF	TGCAGTCCCGGGGGCGGCACAGATACGCAGTATTTT
-	few	TRBV10-3	TRBJ2-3	CAISNARPDTQYF	TGTGCCATCAGTAACGCTCGACCAGATACGCAGTATTTT
-	many	TRBV6-5	TRBJ1-6	CASSYYYGTLQDSPLHF	TGTGCCAGCAGTTACTACTACGGGACCCTCCAGGATTCACCCCTCCACTTT
TRBD1	many	TRBV27	TRBJ2-3	CASSPRGLTDTQYF	TGTGCCAGCAGTCCAAGGGGGCTCACAGATACGCAGTATTTT
-	-	TRBV9	TRBJ1-1	CASSVGGRGHTEAFF	TGTGCCAGCAGCGTAGGAGGGAGGGGTCACACTGAAGCTTTCTTT
-	many	TRBV6-5	TRBJ1-6	CASSRVYGDSPLHF	TGTGCCAGCTCTCGGGTTTACGGGGATTCACCCCTCCACTTT
-	few	TRBV27	TRBJ1-1	CASSLMAGITNTEAFF	TGTGCCAGCAGTTTAATGGCAGGTATTACGAACACTGAAGCTTTCTTT
TRBD2	few	TRBV5-1	TRBJ2-2	CASSLELAGAGELFF	TGCGCCAGCAGCTTGGAACTAGCGGGGGCCGGGGAGCTGTTTTTT
TRBD2	few	TRBV9	TRBJ2-1	CASSPPSGGMREQFF	TGTGCCAGCAGCCCGCCTAGCGGGGGAATGCGCGAGCAGTTCTTC
-	-	TRBV27	TRBJ2-7	CASSLQGGEQYF	TGTGCCAGCAGTTTGCAGGGCGGGGAGCAGTACTTC
-	-	TRBV28	TRBJ1-1	CASSLFFAGRLNTEAFF	TGTGCCAGCAGTTTATTTTTCGCGGGACGGTTGAACACTGAAGCTTTCTTT
TRBD2	many	TRBV12-3/TRBV12-4	TRBJ2-3	CASSLLGGGASDTQYF	TGTGCCAGCAGCCTGCTGGGCGGGGGGGCGTCAGATACGCAGTATTTT
-	-	TRBV5-4	TRBJ1-3	CASSSPPGSGNTIYF	TGTGCCAGCAGCTCGCCGCCTGGCAGTGGAAACACCATATATTTT
TRBD1	many	TRBV5-1	TRBJ2-5	CASSTGTGKETQYF	TGCGCCAGCAGCACCGGGACAGGGAAAGAGACCCAGTACTTC
TRBD1	many	TRBV4-2	TRBJ1-3	CASSQLQGGSSGNTIYF	TGTGCCAGCAGCCAATTACAGGGGGGATCCTCTGGAAACACCATATATTTT
-	many	TRBV10-3	TRBJ1-2	CAISESRSGYGYTF	TGTGCCATCAGTGAGTCGCGCTCAGGGTATGGCTACACCTTC
TRBD1	-	TRBV5-4	TRBJ2-7	CASSRRDRSSYEQYF	TGTGCCAGCAGCAGACGGGACAGGAGTTCCTACGAGCAGTACTTC
-	few	TRBV13	TRBJ2-7	CASSLGFPGREQYF	TGTGCCAGCAGCTTAGGTTTCCCAGGAAGGGAGCAGTACTTC
-	many	TRBV10-3	TRBJ1-1	CAISEEGYTEAFF	TGTGCCATCAGTGAAGAGGGGTACACTGAAGCTTTCTTT